This T cell receptor beta chain was retrieved from a study of cytomegalovirus exposure and HLA in healthy donors (TCRdb year 2017). As for the study more broadly: An earlier analysis of under 600 of the donors reported approximately 270 Gb of sequence data and more than 90 million unique TCR beta sequences from roughly 180 million T cells. High-throughput TCR immunosequencing, statistical association of individual TCRs with disease status, and machine learning were combined to predict cytomegalovirus infection status. In the later analysis, no new phenotypic data were used to find candidate immune exposures; instead, reliance was placed on TCR beta sequences and their occurrence across donors. Besides the first cohort of about 730 subjects, a separate validation cohort made up of roughly 120 different subjects was used. The study used immunosequencing to profile the T cell repertoires of several hundred subjects and linked those repertoires to cytomegalovirus serostatus. Several DR-DQ haplotypes were handled as single units for association and clustering, since linkage in the cohort was strong. A later genetic analysis used genome-wide SNP genotypes for about three fifths of the 666 donors, treating that subset as a discovery cohort. Every discovery cohort repertoire had been produced on one sequencing platform. An earlier analysis of several hundred of the donors applied high-throughput TCR beta sequencing to assess whether each TCR beta V gene segment acted as functional or pseudogenic. HLA typing included class I and class II loci at four-digit resolution. To study patterns of TCR occurrence, a later analysis re-analyzed previously published TCR beta repertoires from several hundred donors and added high-resolution HLA genotyping. Alongside the repertoire data, information on donor age, sex, ethnicity and CMV serostatus was compiled. About 300 gigabases of sequencing data and 70 million to 100 million unique TCR sequences were included in an early release covering over 600 HLA-typed donors. The aim of the study was to test whether cataloging public T cell receptors could identify signatures of past pathogen exposure. Typing coverage varied by locus: about 620-630 donors for A, B, C, DRB1 and DQB1; roughly 560 for DQA1; over 600 for DPA1; roughly 450 for DPB1. Of the 300 to 500 genotyped donors, approximately 80% were placed in the genetic ancestry cluster associated with self-reported Caucasian donors. Among under 450 genotyped donors of the cohort, an average of about 240,000 unique TCR beta nucleotide sequences were sequenced per donor, around a sixth of them non-productive.

Concerning this clone itself: The antigen it binds to is not known. No base qualities exist here, and no much larger clone lies one base off it.

The library was prepared using the immunoSEQ multiplex PCR assay. For the multiplex PCR, a mixture combining 60 forward primers for TCR Vbeta segments and 13 reverse primers for TCR Jbeta segments was used. The CDR3 region of rearranged TCR beta genes was amplified from genomic DNA by a multiplex PCR assay. Amplified TCR beta libraries were sequenced as 87-base-pair reads on the Illumina HiSeq System. On the authors' methods: Across the 640 or so repertoires, a later analysis counted roughly 77 million unique TCR beta chains, roughly 11 million of which were shared by at least two donors. A nearest-neighbor algorithm error-corrected the raw reads and collapsed the reads into unique sequences, merging closely related sequences to remove PCR and sequencing errors. Alignment of CDR3 sequences to IMGT reference sequences was used to assign V, D and J gene segments. For a sequence to be retained, a match of at least six nucleotides was required to both a V gene segment and a J gene segment. Rearrangements were called productive when the CDR3 lacked stop codons and stayed in frame with V and J; all others were non-productive. Following IMGT convention, CDR3 was defined as the stretch from the second conserved V-encoded cysteine to the conserved J-encoded phenylalanine. The earlier analysis of about 530 of the donors excluded any sequence lacking an unambiguous match to a single V gene segment. An earlier analysis of fewer than 650 of the donors classified V segments as functional when productive rearrangements were above 56.7% and as segregating when the standard deviation between donors was above 5%. A statistical classification framework was developed to diagnose cytomegalovirus status using the catalog of TCR beta chain sequences. V and J gene assignment, in a later analysis, came from comparing TCR nucleotide sequences with IMGT/GENE-DB human TR gene sequences. Using the TCRdist pipeline, a later analysis assigned CDR3 sequences along with most-parsimonious VDJ recombination scenarios. In a later analysis, each TCR beta chain was defined by its CDR3 amino acid sequence together with its V-gene family, and reads without a unique V-gene family were excluded. As a way to deal with suspected cross-contamination and a sequencing artifact, a later analysis dropped approximately 590 nucleotide sequences that were highly shared and had low generation probability. In a later analysis, a clonal expansion index for each public chain was calculated from normalized within-repertoire ranks of inferred template counts. In a later analysis, generation probabilities were computed using a VDJ recombination model fitted to out-of-frame rearrangements, and the results were checked against IGoR. A later analysis scored TCR-TCR, TCR-HLA and TCR-CMV co-occurrence with hypergeometric tests, applying a repertoire-size bias correction to TCR pairs. In a later analysis, false discovery rates were estimated by permuting HLA or CMV assignments 20 times. In a later analysis, co-occurring TCRs were grouped with DBSCAN, and TCRdist sequence similarity was added when clustering was performed within HLA-allele-positive subsets. For co-occurrence clustering, repertoires with fewer than 30,000 or more than 120,000 public chains were excluded, along with four to six repertoires with anomalous nucleotide sharing. The table comes from immuneACCESS by way of TCRdb, which keeps in-frame sequences with V and J called. Part of the clones is missing from these tables; in studies checked, under half for an unresolved V gene and the rest for unknown reasons. V and J calls and clone size are those listed in that table; D and trimming were worked out from the DNA. The sample table records about 210,000 clones; about 88% of these occur just once. The biggest ten clones account for 0.2% to 0.25% of the sample.

Deletion took 4 bases off V and 4 bases off J, with a span of 19 bases between the germline ends. The cysteine opens and the phenylalanine closes a CDR3 of 16 amino acids. Of the read, only the CDR3 DNA is kept; its 48 bases are in frame from base 1. Sequences MGHRA (CDR1) and YSYEKL (CDR2) are obtained from the germline V gene. Study-wide findings and limitations: Because counts were too low, fewer than 20 rarely observed V segments, including chromosome 9 orphons, were excluded from the earlier analysis of 587 of the donors. A later analysis reported that several top co-occurrence clusters appeared linked to parvovirus B19, influenza, CMV and Epstein-Barr virus. The study gave a list of about 160 TCR beta chains associated with cytomegalovirus. In this cohort, only TCR beta chains were sequenced, and detectable features were limited by the absence of alpha or paired-chain data. It was suggested by the authors that the approach could potentially be generalized to other disease states and immunological phenotypes. Broadly in line with IMGT annotations, most TCR beta V segments showed up in productive rearrangements about 87% or about 30% of the time in an earlier analysis of around 600 of the donors. In vitro tests confirmed that a few of the cytomegalovirus-associated TCR beta chains recognize cytomegalovirus antigens. A further reported finding was that TCR beta sequences accurately predicted the HLA-A and HLA-B alleles for most subjects in the first cohort. The sequencing pipeline was judged likely to have produced a cluster of highly shared sequence variants as a technical artifact. Compared with the 666-donor mean, donors in an Asian-associated ancestry cluster had fewer N-insertions in productive TCRs, according to a later genetic analysis. Assigning TCR associations to individual alleles was difficult when HLA alleles, especially DR and DQ, strongly co-occurred. Across donors, most TCR sequences were observed very rarely, whereas some public TCRs were present in many individuals. Linkage disequilibrium might explain the correlated functional status among segregating V segments, but an unknown experimental factor could not be ruled out. In both the original and validation cohorts, the classifier was reported to diagnose cytomegalovirus status with high specificity and sensitivity. A later analysis found that TCR association rates varied across HLA loci, with DRB1 alleles showing the most associated TCRs and HLA-C alleles the fewest. In a later analysis, around 17,000 TCR beta sequences were associated with specific HLA alleles at a false discovery rate of 0.05. A later analysis found that most CMV-associated TCR beta chains appeared HLA-restricted, with HLA associations seemingly driven largely by CMV exposure. Because the 87-base-pair reads could not distinguish some IMGT-functional V segments, including TRBV6-2 and TRBV6-3, those segments were excluded. For the cohort, immune exposure information was limited to CMV serostatus. Roughly uniform sequencing depth across donors was assumed in presence/absence analyses, although this assumption may not hold. Because HLA typing was unavailable for some donors at each locus, only the typed subset was used in association tests. A later analysis found that HLA-associated TCR beta chains were more clonally expanded and had lower generation probabilities than equally common non-associated chains. In a later genetic analysis, a missense DCLRE1C variant was associated with V-gene and J-gene trimming of TCR beta chains, and the association was replicated in an independent cohort.

The cohort consisted of some 670 healthy bone marrow donors. Cohort members were all nominally healthy when sampled, although unrecorded immune exposures were likely present. The donor tested CMV seronegative, placing the donor among the 350 or so seronegative members of the cohort. Each donor provided a peripheral blood sample, and peripheral blood mononuclear cells were used for TCR beta sequencing. Genomic DNA extraction from the blood cell samples was performed with the Qiagen DNeasy Blood Extraction Kit. The receptor's source is a girl aged 2-9 years in good health and CMV-seronegative. This sequence uses TRBV4-1 and TRBJ1-1; a tentative D match to TRBD1 spans 5 bases. The sequenced sample consisted of PBMCs. The DNA sequence is TGCGCCAGCAGCCGCCGGACCCAAGGGGTCAGCACTGAAGCTTTCTTT. The encoded protein is CASSRRTQGVSTEAFF.